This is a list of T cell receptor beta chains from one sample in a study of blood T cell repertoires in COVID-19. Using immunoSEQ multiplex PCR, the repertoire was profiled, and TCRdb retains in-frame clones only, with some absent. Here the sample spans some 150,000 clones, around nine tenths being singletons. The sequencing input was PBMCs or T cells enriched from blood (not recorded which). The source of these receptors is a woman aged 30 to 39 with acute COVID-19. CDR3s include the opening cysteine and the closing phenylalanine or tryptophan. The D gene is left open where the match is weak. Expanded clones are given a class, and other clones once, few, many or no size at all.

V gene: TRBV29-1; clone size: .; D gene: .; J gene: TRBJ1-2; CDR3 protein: CSGLGEENYGYTF; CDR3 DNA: TGCAGCGGGTTGGGGGAGGAAAACTATGGCTACACCTTC
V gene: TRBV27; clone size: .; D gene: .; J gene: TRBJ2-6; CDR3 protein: CASSPSGANVLTF; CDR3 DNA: TGTGCCAGCAGTCCATCTGGGGCCAACGTCCTGACTTTC
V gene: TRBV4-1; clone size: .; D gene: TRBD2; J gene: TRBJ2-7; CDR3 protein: CASSQPGLAVSYEQYF; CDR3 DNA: TGCGCCAGCAGCCAACCGGGACTAGCGGTTTCCTACGAGCAGTACTTC
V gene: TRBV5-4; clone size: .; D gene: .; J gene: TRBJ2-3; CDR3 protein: CASSLALDRNTDTQYF; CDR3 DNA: TGTGCCAGCAGCTTGGCCCTAGACAGGAACACAGATACGCAGTATTTT
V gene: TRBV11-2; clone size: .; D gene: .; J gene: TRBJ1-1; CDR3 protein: CASSLTERITEAFF; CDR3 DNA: TGTGCCAGCAGCCTAACGGAGAGAATCACTGAAGCTTTCTTT
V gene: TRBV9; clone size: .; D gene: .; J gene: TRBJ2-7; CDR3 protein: CASSVDTMAYEQYF; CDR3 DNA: TGTGCCAGCAGCGTGGACACAATGGCCTACGAGCAGTACTTC
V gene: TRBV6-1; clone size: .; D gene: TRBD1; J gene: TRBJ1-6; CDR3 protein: CASSEFSGTGNSPLHF; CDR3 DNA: TGTGCCAGCAGTGAGTTTTCCGGGACAGGGAATTCACCCCTCCACTTT
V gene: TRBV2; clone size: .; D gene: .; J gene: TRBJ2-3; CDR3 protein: CASSLADTQYF; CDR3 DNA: TGTGCCAGCAGTTTAGCAGATACGCAGTATTTT
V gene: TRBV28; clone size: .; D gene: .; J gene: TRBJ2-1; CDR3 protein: CASSLGGSGTYNEQFF; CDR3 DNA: TGTGCCAGCAGTTTGGGGGGTAGCGGTACCTACAATGAGCAGTTCTTC
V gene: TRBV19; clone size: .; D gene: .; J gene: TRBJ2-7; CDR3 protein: CASSGGTAIRYEQYF; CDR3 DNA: TGTGCCAGTAGTGGCGGGACAGCGATTCGCTACGAGCAGTACTTC
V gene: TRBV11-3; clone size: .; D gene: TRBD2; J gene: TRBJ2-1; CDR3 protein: CASSLGPGLGLNEQFF; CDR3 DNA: TGTGCCAGCAGCTTAGGGCCGGGACTAGGACTCAATGAGCAGTTCTTC
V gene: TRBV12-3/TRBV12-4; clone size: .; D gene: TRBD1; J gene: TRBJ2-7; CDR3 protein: CASSLGTGFEQYF; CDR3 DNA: TGTGCCAGCAGTTTAGGGACAGGGTTCGAGCAGTACTTC
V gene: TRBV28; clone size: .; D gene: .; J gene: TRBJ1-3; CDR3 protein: CASSYDIETAGNTIYF; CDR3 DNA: TGTGCCAGCAGTTATGACATCGAGACGGCTGGAAACACCATATATTTT
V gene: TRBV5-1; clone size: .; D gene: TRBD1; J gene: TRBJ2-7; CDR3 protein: CASSHRDRGLDEQYF; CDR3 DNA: TGCGCCAGCAGCCACCGGGACAGGGGGCTCGACGAGCAGTACTTC
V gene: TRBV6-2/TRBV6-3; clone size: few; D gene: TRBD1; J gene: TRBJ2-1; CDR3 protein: CASSSPTGVNEQFF; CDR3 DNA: TGTGCCAGCAGTTCCCCGACAGGGGTCAATGAGCAGTTCTTC
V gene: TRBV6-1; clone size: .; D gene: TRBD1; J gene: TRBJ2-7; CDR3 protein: CASSDPWQGAYEQYF; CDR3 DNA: TGTGCCAGCAGTGATCCGTGGCAGGGGGCTTACGAGCAGTACTTC
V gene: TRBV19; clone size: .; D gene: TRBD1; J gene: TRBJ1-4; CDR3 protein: CASRPSPGQGEKLFF; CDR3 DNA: TGTGCCAGTAGGCCCAGCCCGGGACAGGGTGAAAAACTGTTTTTT
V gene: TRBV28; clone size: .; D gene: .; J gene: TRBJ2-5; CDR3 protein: CASRLTGGAGETQYF; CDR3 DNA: TGTGCCAGCAGGCTCACGGGGGGCGCGGGGGAGACCCAGTACTTC
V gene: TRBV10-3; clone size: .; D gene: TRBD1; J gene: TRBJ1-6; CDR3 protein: CAIRERQGRDNSPLHF; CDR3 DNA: TGTGCCATCAGAGAAAGACAGGGGAGAGACAATTCACCCCTCCACTTT
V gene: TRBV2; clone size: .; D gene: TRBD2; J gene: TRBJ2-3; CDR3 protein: CASSEYLGLAGADTQYF; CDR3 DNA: TGTGCCAGCAGTGAATACTTGGGACTAGCGGGAGCTGATACGCAGTATTTT
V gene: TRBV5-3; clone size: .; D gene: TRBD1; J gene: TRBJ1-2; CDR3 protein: CARGQGRAGYTF; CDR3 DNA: TGTGCCAGAGGACAGGGGAGAGCTGGCTACACCTTC
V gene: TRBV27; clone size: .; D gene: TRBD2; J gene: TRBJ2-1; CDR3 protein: CASRGLAGKEQFF; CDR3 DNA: TGTGCCAGCAGGGGACTAGCGGGAAAAGAGCAGTTCTTC
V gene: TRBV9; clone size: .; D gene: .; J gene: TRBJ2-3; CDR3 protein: CASSQGPAGTQYF; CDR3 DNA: TGTGCCAGCAGCCAGGGGCCCGCAGGTACGCAGTATTTT
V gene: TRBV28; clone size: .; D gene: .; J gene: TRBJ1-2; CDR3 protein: CASRPGFWDGYTF; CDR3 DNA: TGTGCCAGCAGACCGGGGTTTTGGGATGGCTACACCTTC
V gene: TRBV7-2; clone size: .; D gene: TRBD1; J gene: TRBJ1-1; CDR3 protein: CASSPTSPGQGAAEAFF; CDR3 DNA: TGTGCCAGCAGCCCGACTTCCCCGGGACAGGGGGCCGCTGAAGCTTTCTTT
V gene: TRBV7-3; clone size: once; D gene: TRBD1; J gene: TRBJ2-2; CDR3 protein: CASSIRQGAGELFF; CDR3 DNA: TGTGCCAGCAGCATAAGACAGGGGGCAGGGGAGCTGTTTTTT
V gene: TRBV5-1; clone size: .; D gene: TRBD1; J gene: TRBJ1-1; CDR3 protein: CASSPTGTANTEAFF; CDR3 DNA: TGCGCCAGCAGCCCGACAGGGACGGCTAACACTGAAGCTTTCTTT
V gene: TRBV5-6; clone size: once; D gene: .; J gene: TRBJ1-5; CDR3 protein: CASSWGRGQPQHF; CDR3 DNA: TGTGCCAGCAGCTGGGGGCGGGGGCAGCCCCAGCATTTT
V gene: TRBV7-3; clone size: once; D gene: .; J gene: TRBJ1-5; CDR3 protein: CASSLETGRTQHF; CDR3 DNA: TGTGCCAGCAGCTTAGAAACAGGCCGGACACAGCATTTT
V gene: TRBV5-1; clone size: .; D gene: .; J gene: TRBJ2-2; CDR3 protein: CASSLVPGANTGELFF; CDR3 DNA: TGCGCCAGCAGCTTGGTACCGGGGGCGAACACCGGGGAGCTGTTTTTT
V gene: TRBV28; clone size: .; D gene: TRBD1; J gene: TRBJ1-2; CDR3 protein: CASSLIGTGRKFHTF; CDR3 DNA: TGTGCCAGCAGTTTAATAGGGACAGGTCGGAAATTCCACACCTTC